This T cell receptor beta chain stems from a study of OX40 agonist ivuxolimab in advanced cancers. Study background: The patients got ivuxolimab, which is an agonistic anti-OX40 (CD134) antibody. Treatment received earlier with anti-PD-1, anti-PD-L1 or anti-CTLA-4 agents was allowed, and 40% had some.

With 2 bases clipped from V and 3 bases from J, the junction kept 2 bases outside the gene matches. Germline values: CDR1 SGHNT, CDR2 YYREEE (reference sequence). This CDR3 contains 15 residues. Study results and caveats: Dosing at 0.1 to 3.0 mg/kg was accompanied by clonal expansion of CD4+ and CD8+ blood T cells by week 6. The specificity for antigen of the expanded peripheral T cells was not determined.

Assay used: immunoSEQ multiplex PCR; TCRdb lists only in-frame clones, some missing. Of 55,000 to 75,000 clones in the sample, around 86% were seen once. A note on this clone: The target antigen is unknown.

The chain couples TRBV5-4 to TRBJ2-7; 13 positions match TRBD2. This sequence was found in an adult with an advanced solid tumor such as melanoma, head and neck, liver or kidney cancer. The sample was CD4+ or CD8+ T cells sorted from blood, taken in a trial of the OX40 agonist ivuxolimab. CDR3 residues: CASSFRTSGSYEQYF. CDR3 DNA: TGTGCCAGCAGCTTCAGGACTAGCGGGAGCTACGAGCAGTACTTC.